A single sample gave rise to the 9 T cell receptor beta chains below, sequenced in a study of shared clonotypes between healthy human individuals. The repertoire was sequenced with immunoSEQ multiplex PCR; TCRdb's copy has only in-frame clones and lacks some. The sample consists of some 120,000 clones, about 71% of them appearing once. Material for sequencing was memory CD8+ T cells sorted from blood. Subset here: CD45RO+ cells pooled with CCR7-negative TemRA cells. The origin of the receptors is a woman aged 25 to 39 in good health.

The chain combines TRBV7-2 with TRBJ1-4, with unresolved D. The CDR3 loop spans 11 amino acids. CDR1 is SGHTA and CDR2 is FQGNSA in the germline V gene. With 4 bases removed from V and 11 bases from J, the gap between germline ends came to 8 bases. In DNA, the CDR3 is TGTGCCAGCAGCTCCTCGGGGAAACTGTTTTTT. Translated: CASSSSGKLFF.

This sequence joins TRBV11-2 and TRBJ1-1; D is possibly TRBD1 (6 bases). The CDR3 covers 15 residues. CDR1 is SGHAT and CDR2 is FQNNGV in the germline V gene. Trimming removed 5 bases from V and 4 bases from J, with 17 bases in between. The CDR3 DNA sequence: TGTGCCAGCAGCCGGAGAATGGGGGGCTCCACTGAAGCTTTCTTT. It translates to CASSRRMGGSTEAFF.

CDR3 in DNA: TGTGCCAGCAGCCGGAGGCGGGAGGTTTTAACCGGGGAGCTGTTTTTT. Encoded protein: CASSRRREVLTGELFF. The gene calls are TRBV14 and TRBJ2-2, with 8 bases lining up with TRBD2. The germline gives CDR1 SGHDN, CDR2 FVKESK. V shed 4 bases, J shed 5 bases, and the junction held 9 bases outside the gene matches. The CDR3 sequence is 16 residues long.

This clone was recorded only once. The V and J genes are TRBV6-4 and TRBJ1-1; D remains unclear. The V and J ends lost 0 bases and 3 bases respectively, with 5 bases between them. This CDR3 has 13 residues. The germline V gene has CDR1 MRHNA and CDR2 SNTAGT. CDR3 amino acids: CASSDSRYTEAFF. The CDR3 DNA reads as TGTGCCAGCAGTGACTCTAGGTACACTGAAGCTTTCTTT.

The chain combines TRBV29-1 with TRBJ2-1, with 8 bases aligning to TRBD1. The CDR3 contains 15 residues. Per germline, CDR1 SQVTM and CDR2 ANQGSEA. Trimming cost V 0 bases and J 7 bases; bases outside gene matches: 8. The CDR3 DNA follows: TGCAGCGTTGAAGAGGACAGGGTTGGTTTGAATGAGCAGTTCTTC. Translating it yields CSVEEDRVGLNEQFF.

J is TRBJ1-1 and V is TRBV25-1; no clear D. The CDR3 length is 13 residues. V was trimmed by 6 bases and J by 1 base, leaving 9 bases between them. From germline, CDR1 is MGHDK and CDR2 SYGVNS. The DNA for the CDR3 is TGTGCCAGCAGGGGAGGGTGGAACACTGAAGCTTTCTTT. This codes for CASRGGWNTEAFF.

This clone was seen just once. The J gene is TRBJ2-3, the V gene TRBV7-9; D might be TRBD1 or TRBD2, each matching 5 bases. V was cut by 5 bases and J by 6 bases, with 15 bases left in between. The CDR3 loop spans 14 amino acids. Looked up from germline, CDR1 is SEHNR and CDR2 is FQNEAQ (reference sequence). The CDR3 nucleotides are TGTGCCAGCAGCCAGGGACCGCATTTCGATACGCAGTATTTT. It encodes CASSQGPHFDTQYF. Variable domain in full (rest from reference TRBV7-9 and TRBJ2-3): DTGVSQNPRHKITKRGQNVTFRCDPISEHNRLYWYRQTLGQGPEFLTYFQNEAQLEKSRLLSDRFSAERPKGSFSTLEIQRTEQGDSAMYLCASSQGPHFDTQYFGPGTRLTVL.

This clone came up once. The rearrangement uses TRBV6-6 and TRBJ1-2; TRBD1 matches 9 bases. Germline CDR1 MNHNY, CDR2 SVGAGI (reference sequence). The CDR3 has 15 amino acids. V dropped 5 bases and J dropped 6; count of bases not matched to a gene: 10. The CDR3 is CASSPHRDRVDGYTF. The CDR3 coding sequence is TGTGCCAGCAGTCCTCATCGGGACAGGGTTGATGGCTACACCTTC.

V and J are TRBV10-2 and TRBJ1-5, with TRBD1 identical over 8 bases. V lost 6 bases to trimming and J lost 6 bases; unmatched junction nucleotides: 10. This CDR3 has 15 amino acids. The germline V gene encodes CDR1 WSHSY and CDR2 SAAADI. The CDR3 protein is CASSNGQGEVQPQHF. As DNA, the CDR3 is TGCGCCAGCAGCAATGGACAGGGCGAGGTTCAGCCCCAGCATTTT.